This TCR beta chain was observed in a study of T cell responses to AZD1222 COVID-19 vaccine. Germline values: CDR1 LNHDA, CDR2 SQIVND (reference sequence). V shed 7 bases and J shed 3 bases, with 10 bases lying between them. The CDR3 length is 13 residues. Note on this clone: As yet, its antigen is unknown.

Whole-study findings and limits: Among AZD1222 vaccinees, only five or six were seropositive at baseline. Among the donors, most were white British and more were female, and clonal diversity was possibly underestimated.

Clones were read by immunoSEQ multiplex PCR, and TCRdb kept only the in-frame ones, dropping some. This table has roughly 150,000 clones, roughly 90% appearing once. V is TRBV19 and J is TRBJ1-5; D remains unclear. This receptor was identified in an adult in good health. Sequencing used peripheral blood, obtained on day 0 of AZD1222 vaccination. CDR3 nucleotides: TGTGCCAGTAATTGGGCAGTCAATCAGCCCCAGCATTTT. This codes for CASNWAVNQPQHF.